Each of the 32 T cell receptor beta chains below was sequenced from the same sample in a study of T cell responses to AZD1222 COVID-19 vaccine. Using immunoSEQ multiplex PCR, the repertoire was profiled, and TCRdb retains in-frame clones only, with some absent. The sample consists of around 85,000 clones, roughly 85% of them appearing once. The starting material was peripheral blood, obtained on day 0 of AZD1222 vaccination. The receptors originated from an adult in good health.

This clone has only a few counts. The chain uses TRBV24-1 and TRBJ2-1, with 11 bases fitting TRBD2. The CDR3 has 19 amino acids. Germline CDR1 and CDR2: KGHDR and SFDVKD. Trimming removed 4 bases from V and 0 bases from J; junction bases left unmatched: 10. The CDR3 DNA reads as TGTGCCACCAGTGAGACGTCTAGCGGGGGGATCAGCTCCTACAATGAGCAGTTCTTC. Encoded protein: CATSETSSGGISSYNEQFF.

The CDR3 sequence is CASSDPGDEQYF. The DNA for the CDR3 is TGTGCCAGCAGTGATCCGGGCGACGAGCAGTACTTC. J is TRBJ2-7 and V is TRBV6-1; D not resolved. Germline V gene sequence: CDR1 MNHNS, CDR2 SASEGT. V dropped 3 bases and J dropped 5 bases, with 8 bases sitting between them. The CDR3 is 12 residues long.

The chain joins TRBV3-1 (or the pseudogene TRBV3-2) to TRBJ1-2, with TRBD1 as a possible D gene (5 bases). CDR1 LGHDT and CDR2 YNNKEL come from the germline V gene (reference sequence). Deletions cut 2 bases from V and 2 bases from J, with 12 bases between. The CDR3 covers 15 residues. CDR3 bases: TGTGCCAGCAGCCAAACCGGGGGGGGGAACTATGGCTACACCTTC. This gives the protein CASSQTGGGNYGYTF.

The chain joins TRBV19 to TRBJ1-1; perhaps TRBD1 as D (6 bases). The germline gives CDR1 LNHDA, CDR2 SQIVND (reference sequence). CDR3 length equals 15 residues. The V end was cut by 3 bases, the J end by 0 bases, with 11 bases between. CDR3 coding DNA: TGTGCCAGTAGTATCGGACAGCGAATGAACACTGAAGCTTTCTTT. Encoded protein: CASSIGQRMNTEAFF.

The chain combines TRBV19 with TRBJ2-3; TRBD2 is a possible D gene (6 bases). The ends were cut back, 3 bases at V and 9 bases at J, with 22 bases in the middle. The CDR3 is 16 residues long. The germline V gene encodes CDR1 LNHDA and CDR2 SQIVND (reference sequence). The CDR3 sequence is CASSMLEGIGFGTQYF. Written as DNA, the CDR3 is TGTGCCAGTAGTATGTTGGAGGGGATTGGGTTCGGGACGCAGTATTTT.

J is TRBJ1-4 and V is TRBV2; D unresolved. Trimming cost V 0 bases and J 4 bases, with 9 bases left between them. The CDR3 contains 15 residues. Per germline, CDR1 SNHLY and CDR2 FYNNEI. Written as DNA, the CDR3 is TGTGCCAGCAGTGAAGCTTTTGGATTTAATGAAAAACTGTTTTTT. The encoded protein is CASSEAFGFNEKLFF.

The rearrangement uses TRBV10-2 and TRBJ1-1; D unclear. The germline gives CDR1 WSHSY, CDR2 SAAADI. The CDR3 contains 11 residues. V was shortened by 3 bases and J by 9 bases, with 8 bases between the two germline ends. In DNA form, the CDR3 reads TGCGCCAGCAGTGAAGCCGAGAAAGCTTTCTTT. Translated, it gives CASSEAEKAFF.

V gene TRBV5-1 combines with J gene TRBJ1-1, with TRBD1 as a possible D gene (6 bases). Between the trimmed V and J ends, which lost 7 bases and 6 bases, there was a span of 13 bases. Per the germline V gene, CDR1 is SGHRS and CDR2 is YFSETQ. This CDR3 contains 12 residues. The CDR3 sequence: CASGTGLAEAFF. CDR3 DNA sequence: TGCGCCAGCGGCACAGGGCTCGCTGAAGCTTTCTTT.

The rearrangement links TRBV6-5 to TRBJ2-3; 9 bases line up with TRBD1. From germline, CDR1 is MNHEY and CDR2 SVGAGI. CDR3 size: 15 residues. V shed 5 bases and J 5 bases; nucleotides not matched to a gene: 8. The chain's CDR3 is CASSHRDRVVDTQYF. CDR3 coding DNA: TGTGCCAGCAGTCACCGGGACAGGGTAGTAGATACGCAGTATTTT.

The chain joins TRBV14 to TRBJ1-2; TRBD1 agrees at 10 bases. Germline V gene data show CDR1 as SGHDN and CDR2 as FVKESK. The CDR3 covers 14 residues. The J segment lost 4 bases and the V segment lost 1 base, leaving 0 bases of the junction unmatched. This CDR3 reads CASSQGTGGYGYTF. The CDR3 bases are TGTGCCAGCAGCCAAGGGACAGGGGGCTATGGCTACACCTTC.

The chain links TRBV6-9 to TRBJ1-2, with 8 bases matching TRBD1. Germline-derived CDR1 and CDR2 are MNHGY and SVAAGI. J lost 13 bases, V lost 3 bases, and 7 bases had no gene match. The CDR3 is 12 amino acids. The CDR3 is CASSYAQGAVTF. The CDR3 DNA reads TGTGCCAGCAGTTACGCCCAGGGGGCTGTCACCTTC.

This chain joins TRBV6-5 and TRBJ1-6; D perhaps matches TRBD1 (5 bases). This CDR3 is built from 15 residues. Trimming left V 6 bases short and J 7 bases short, with 16 bases between. Germline CDR1 reads MNHEY; CDR2 reads SVGAGI. The CDR3 loop is CASRTTGTENSPLHF. In DNA form, the CDR3 reads TGTGCCAGCAGAACGACGGGGACGGAAAATTCACCCCTCCACTTT.

The chain links TRBV11-2 to TRBJ1-2; D may be TRBD1 (6 bases). The CDR3 loop spans 12 amino acids. Germline V gene lookup returns CDR1 SGHAT and CDR2 FQNNGV. Trimming took off 6 bases at V and 7 bases at J, with 12 bases between the two ends. CDR3 sequence (DNA): TGTGCCAGCAGAAGACAGGACTCTGGCTACACCTTC. Amino acids: CASRRQDSGYTF.

This chain connects TRBV5-1 to TRBJ2-3; 10 bases are shared with TRBD2. This CDR3 region has 16 residues. Germline CDR1 reads SGHRS; CDR2 reads YFSETQ. Trimming removed 0 bases from V and 1 base from J; junction bases left unmatched: 2. Here the CDR3 reads CASSLEGLARTDTQYF. The CDR3 DNA follows: TGCGCCAGCAGCTTGGAGGGACTAGCGCGCACAGATACGCAGTATTTT.

The chain has TRBV27 and TRBJ1-1; D remains unclear. The V gene lost 5 bases and the J gene lost 5 bases, with 12 bases spanning the gap. The CDR3 covers 13 residues. Per germline, CDR1 MNHEY and CDR2 SMNVEV (reference sequence). CDR3 sequence (DNA): TGTGCCAGCAGTACTGTTGGGCGGACTGAAGCTTTCTTT. Protein product: CASSTVGRTEAFF.

This chain uses TRBV6-5 with TRBJ1-2, with unresolved D. The CDR3 contains 11 residues. Trimming removed 6 bases from V and 5 bases from J, with 7 bases in between. Germline CDR1 reads MNHEY; CDR2 reads SVGAGI. DNA of the CDR3: TGTGCCAGCAGGACGGCGTATGGCTACACCTTC. It yields the protein CASRTAYGYTF.

This clone is a singleton in its sample. The chain carries TRBV24-1 and TRBJ2-3; D remains unclear. V lost 6 bases to trimming and J lost 5 bases, with 5 bases between them. This CDR3 contains 11 residues. Germline V gene lookup returns CDR1 KGHDR and CDR2 SFDVKD. CDR3 nucleotides: TGTGCCACCAGTAAGGGAGATACGCAGTATTTT. It translates to CATSKGDTQYF.

V usage is TRBV6-1 and J usage is TRBJ1-6; 10 bases are shared with TRBD1. This CDR3 is 15 amino acids long. CDR1 and CDR2 (germline): MNHNS, SASEGT. Trimming removed 2 bases from V and 7 bases from J; junction bases left unmatched: 2. The CDR3 DNA follows: TGTGCCAGCAGTGAATCGGGACAGGGGAATTCACCCCTCCACTTT. Amino acids: CASSESGQGNSPLHF.

The chain carries TRBV24-1 and TRBJ2-1; 10 bases map to TRBD2. V trimming: 5 bases; J trimming: 13 bases; junction bases outside the gene matches: 13. The CDR3 runs 15 residues. CDR1 and CDR2 (germline): KGHDR, SFDVKD. CDR3 residues: CATSASGSGSMHQFF. CDR3 nucleotides: TGTGCCACCAGTGCTAGCGGGAGTGGGTCAATGCATCAGTTCTTC.

The chain couples TRBV7-8 to TRBJ1-5, with D unresolved. This CDR3 comprises 12 residues. Germline loops: CDR1 SGHVS, CDR2 FQNEAQ. V was pared by 1 base and J by 6 bases, with 4 bases between. In nucleotides, the CDR3 is TGTGCCAGCAGCTTAGAGGGTCAGCCCCAGCATTTT. It codes for CASSLEGQPQHF.

This chain joins TRBV11-2 and TRBJ2-2, with 14 bases identical to TRBD2. This CDR3 spans 19 amino acids. Per germline, CDR1 SGHAT and CDR2 FQNNGV. Trimming cost V 7 bases and J 6 bases; bases outside gene matches: 16. In nucleotides, the CDR3 is TGTGCCAGCATCACCGGCGGGACTAGCGGGAGCCTTGTTTCCGGGGAGCTGTTTTTT. Translated: CASITGGTSGSLVSGELFF.

The V and J genes are TRBV5-4 and TRBJ2-7; D not certain. V lost 2 bases and J lost 6, with 6 bases in between. This CDR3 contains 11 residues. Germline loops: CDR1 SGHNT, CDR2 YYREEE (reference sequence). Written as DNA, the CDR3 is TGTGCCAGCAGCTTTCACAGCGAGCAGTACTTC. Residues: CASSFHSEQYF.

The V and J genes are TRBV5-1 and TRBJ1-2; no clear D gene. Per the germline V gene, CDR1 is SGHRS and CDR2 is YFSETQ. The CDR3 contains 12 residues. The V end was cut by 2 bases, the J end by 6 bases, with 8 bases between. CDR3 sequence (DNA): TGCGCCAGCAGCTTCTTGGGTGATGGCTACACCTTC. Amino acid sequence: CASSFLGDGYTF.

The rearrangement joins TRBV5-1 to TRBJ1-4, with D unclear. Trimming pared 4 bases from V and 8 bases from J, leaving 12 bases between. The CDR3 spans 13 residues. In germline, CDR1 is SGHRS, CDR2 YFSETQ. The CDR3, as DNA: TGCGCCAGCAGCGCCAGACCGTCCGAAAAACTGTTTTTT. Its protein product is CASSARPSEKLFF.

The rearrangement uses TRBV3-1 (or the pseudogene TRBV3-2) and TRBJ2-1, with 8 bases aligning to TRBD2. Trimming removed 1 base from V and 6 bases from J; junction bases left unmatched: 5. Germline V lookup: CDR1 LGHDT, CDR2 YNNKEL (reference sequence). CDR3 size: 15 residues. The CDR3 DNA follows: TGTGCCAGCAGCCAAGTCGGGAGGGGGGGCAATGAGCAGTTCTTC. It is translated as CASSQVGRGGNEQFF.

The genes are TRBV11-2 and TRBJ2-2; 8 bases are shared with TRBD1. The junction had 9 bases not matched to a gene; V was cut back by 4 bases and J by 5 bases. CDR3 length equals 16 residues. Germline V gene sequence: CDR1 SGHAT, CDR2 FQNNGV. CDR3 bases: TGTGCCAGCAGCTCGTTTCAGGGGGCAGGAACCGGGGAGCTGTTTTTT. Encoded protein: CASSSFQGAGTGELFF.

V usage is TRBV6-5 and J usage is TRBJ1-2; weak D call: TRBD1 (6 bases). This CDR3 has 13 residues. In germline, CDR1 is MNHEY, CDR2 SVGAGI. V lost 6 bases, J lost 0 bases, and 8 bases lay in between. CDR3 protein: CASRPGANYGYTF. The CDR3 nucleotides are TGTGCCAGCAGGCCAGGGGCTAACTATGGCTACACCTTC.

The V gene is TRBV6-5, the J gene TRBJ1-6; 7 bases line up with TRBD1. The germline CDR1 and CDR2 sequences are MNHEY and SVGAGI. J gave up 10 bases and V 2 bases, and 5 bases lay outside the gene matches. The CDR3 runs 14 residues. The CDR3 bases are TGTGCCAGCAGTTACGACAGGGTTGTGTCACCCCTCCACTTT. Its protein is CASSYDRVVSPLHF.

The chain employs TRBV7-8 and TRBJ1-3; D gene ambiguous. Germline V gives CDR1 SGHVS, CDR2 FQNEAQ. The CDR3 covers 13 residues. The V gene lost 3 bases and the J gene lost 4 bases, with 7 bases spanning the gap. The CDR3 reads CASSFDEGNTIYF. The CDR3 region has the DNA TGTGCCAGCAGCTTCGACGAGGGAAACACCATATATTTT.

The table lists this clone with a count of one. The rearrangement joins TRBV25-1 to TRBJ1-6; 7 bases line up with TRBD1. This CDR3 is 16 amino acids long. V lost 2 bases and J lost 5; bases outside the gene matches: 6. Germline values: CDR1 MGHDK, CDR2 SYGVNS. Here the CDR3 reads CASSERQGPDNSPLHF. The CDR3 DNA reads TGTGCCAGCAGTGAACGACAGGGCCCGGATAATTCACCCCTCCACTTT.

This chain's CDR3 is CASSLVSVNNYGYTF. CDR3 coding DNA: TGTGCCAGCAGCTTAGTCTCCGTAAATAACTATGGCTACACCTTC. The chain combines TRBV7-9 with TRBJ1-2; D unclear. Germline V gives CDR1 SEHNR, CDR2 FQNEAQ (reference sequence). V was pared by 1 base and J by 1 base, with 10 bases between. This CDR3 comprises 15 residues. Filled out from reference TRBV7-9 and TRBJ1-2, the complete variable domain reads DTGVSQNPRHKITKRGQNVTFRCDPISEHNRLYWYRQTLGQGPEFLTYFQNEAQLEKSRLLSDRFSAERPKGSFSTLEIQRTEQGDSAMYLCASSLVSVNNYGYTFGSGTRLTVV.

This rearrangement joins TRBV7-6 to TRBJ2-1; D gene uncertain. Trimming took off 4 bases at V and 0 bases at J, with 13 bases between the two ends. The germline V gene has CDR1 SGHVS and CDR2 FNYEAQ. The CDR3 is made up of 16 amino acids. The CDR3 loop reads CASSSRGPSSYNEQFF. CDR3 sequence (DNA): TGTGCCAGCAGCTCGCGAGGACCCTCCTCCTACAATGAGCAGTTCTTC. Complete variable domain (other parts from reference TRBV7-6 and TRBJ2-1): GAGVSQSPRYKVTKRGQDVALRCDPISGHVSLYWYRQALGQGPEFLTYFNYEAQQDKSGLPNDRFSAERPEGSISTLTIQRTEQRDSAMYRCASSSRGPSSYNEQFFGPGTRLTVL.